The rows below give T cell receptor beta chains drawn from one sample of a study of T cell responses to AZD1222 COVID-19 vaccine. TCRdb's copy holds only in-frame clones and misses some; the assay was immunoSEQ multiplex PCR. The sample lists 110,000 to 150,000 clones, approximately 90% occurring once. The specimen was peripheral blood, collected 28 days after the second AZD1222 dose. Receptors originate from an adult who received the AZD1222 COVID-19 vaccine. The CDR3 runs from the conserved cysteine through the conserved F or W. Fields, in order: J gene, CDR3 length, V gene, D gene, clone size, CDR3 DNA, CDR3 protein. The D gene is left open where the match is weak. Expanded clones are given a class, and other clones once, few, many or no size at all.

j_call: TRBJ1-1
cdr3_length: 17
v_call: TRBV6-2/TRBV6-3
d_call: -
clone_size: -
cdr3_nt: TGTGCCAGCAGCCCTACAGGGCATAGAGGGGCGGACACTGAAGCTTTCTTT
cdr3_aa: CASSPTGHRGADTEAFF

j_call: TRBJ2-1
cdr3_length: 14
v_call: TRBV10-1
d_call: -
clone_size: -
cdr3_nt: TGCGCCAGCAGTGAGTCCTCGAGCGGATATGAGCAGTTCTTC
cdr3_aa: CASSESSSGYEQFF

j_call: TRBJ2-7
cdr3_length: 14
v_call: TRBV7-3
d_call: TRBD1
clone_size: few
cdr3_nt: TGTGCCAGCAGCTTACGACAGGGGACCGACGAGCAGTACTTC
cdr3_aa: CASSLRQGTDEQYF

j_call: TRBJ1-1
cdr3_length: 11
v_call: TRBV20-1
d_call: -
clone_size: -
cdr3_nt: TGCAGTGCTAGAGGGAACACTGAAGCTTTCTTT
cdr3_aa: CSARGNTEAFF

j_call: TRBJ1-2
cdr3_length: 14
v_call: TRBV6-5
d_call: -
clone_size: -
cdr3_nt: TGTGCCAGCAGTTACTCAGTCGGCTGGTATGGCTACACCTTC
cdr3_aa: CASSYSVGWYGYTF

j_call: TRBJ1-2
cdr3_length: 15
v_call: TRBV7-9
d_call: TRBD1
clone_size: -
cdr3_nt: TGTGCCAGCAGCTTACTGGACAGGGAAAACTATGGCTACACCTTC
cdr3_aa: CASSLLDRENYGYTF

j_call: TRBJ2-1
cdr3_length: 15
v_call: TRBV7-9
d_call: TRBD2
clone_size: -
cdr3_nt: TGTGCCAGCAGCTTAGCGCGGGGGGCCTACAATGAGCAGTTCTTC
cdr3_aa: CASSLARGAYNEQFF

j_call: TRBJ1-2
cdr3_length: 14
v_call: TRBV7-9
d_call: -
clone_size: -
cdr3_nt: TGTGCCAGCAGCTCGGACAGTCCGCTGTATGGCTACACCTTC
cdr3_aa: CASSSDSPLYGYTF

j_call: TRBJ2-5
cdr3_length: 16
v_call: TRBV5-1
d_call: -
clone_size: -
cdr3_nt: TGCGCCAGCAGAACTACCCCCGGGACGGCTCAAGAGACCCAGTACTTC
cdr3_aa: CASRTTPGTAQETQYF

j_call: TRBJ2-3
cdr3_length: 11
v_call: TRBV7-2
d_call: -
clone_size: -
cdr3_nt: TGTGCCAGCAGCCGGGGGGATACGCAGTATTTT
cdr3_aa: CASSRGDTQYF

j_call: TRBJ2-1
cdr3_length: 18
v_call: TRBV28
d_call: TRBD2
clone_size: once
cdr3_nt: TGTGCCAGCACCCCCGGGGGTCCCGGGACTAGCTCCTACAATGAGCAGTTCTTC
cdr3_aa: CASTPGGPGTSSYNEQFF

j_call: TRBJ2-3
cdr3_length: 14
v_call: TRBV19
d_call: TRBD1
clone_size: -
cdr3_nt: TGTGCCAGTAACTCGGACAGGGAAGTGGATACGCAGTATTTT
cdr3_aa: CASNSDREVDTQYF

j_call: TRBJ2-2
cdr3_length: 13
v_call: TRBV29-1
d_call: -
clone_size: -
cdr3_nt: TGCAGCGTCCTAATGGGGGGAACCGGGGAGCTGTTTTTT
cdr3_aa: CSVLMGGTGELFF

j_call: TRBJ1-2
cdr3_length: 13
v_call: TRBV2
d_call: -
clone_size: once
cdr3_nt: TGTGCCAGCAGCCTGGGACCGAACTATGGCTACACCTTC
cdr3_aa: CASSLGPNYGYTF

j_call: TRBJ2-7
cdr3_length: 16
v_call: TRBV15
d_call: -
clone_size: -
cdr3_nt: TGTGCCACCAGCAGAGGGGGGGGCCTCTTGTCCTACGAGCAGTACTTC
cdr3_aa: CATSRGGGLLSYEQYF

j_call: TRBJ1-1
cdr3_length: 13
v_call: TRBV12-3/TRBV12-4
d_call: -
clone_size: -
cdr3_nt: TGTGCCAGCAGTTTAAATGGCGGGACTGAAGCTTTCTTT
cdr3_aa: CASSLNGGTEAFF

j_call: TRBJ2-5
cdr3_length: 11
v_call: TRBV3-1/TRBV3-2
d_call: -
clone_size: -
cdr3_nt: TGTGCCAACAGCCGAGCGAGATACCAGTACTTC
cdr3_aa: CANSRARYQYF

j_call: TRBJ1-1
cdr3_length: 14
v_call: TRBV15
d_call: -
clone_size: -
cdr3_nt: TGTGCCACCAGCAGAGATAGGATGAACACTGAAGCTTTCTTT
cdr3_aa: CATSRDRMNTEAFF

j_call: TRBJ1-2
cdr3_length: 15
v_call: TRBV7-9
d_call: -
clone_size: -
cdr3_nt: TGTGCCAGCAGTCTGGAACGCTTAGATTTCCGAGGCTACACCTTC
cdr3_aa: CASSLERLDFRGYTF

j_call: TRBJ1-1
cdr3_length: 14
v_call: TRBV25-1
d_call: TRBD1
clone_size: -
cdr3_nt: TGTGCCAGCAGTGAGGGACAGCCGAACACTGAAGCTTTCTTT
cdr3_aa: CASSEGQPNTEAFF

j_call: TRBJ1-1
cdr3_length: 13
v_call: TRBV19
d_call: -
clone_size: few
cdr3_nt: TGTGCCAGTAGAGGAAGGGCTCACACTGAAGCTTTCTTT
cdr3_aa: CASRGRAHTEAFF

j_call: TRBJ2-7
cdr3_length: 15
v_call: TRBV9
d_call: TRBD2
clone_size: -
cdr3_nt: TGTGCCAGCAGCCCCTGGACTAGCGGGGACTACGAGCAGTACTTC
cdr3_aa: CASSPWTSGDYEQYF

j_call: TRBJ2-6
cdr3_length: 18
v_call: TRBV19
d_call: TRBD1
clone_size: -
cdr3_nt: TGTGCCAGTAGTGCGCAGGGGGCCCCAAGCTCTGGGGCCAACGTCCTGACTTTC
cdr3_aa: CASSAQGAPSSGANVLTF

j_call: TRBJ1-3
cdr3_length: 14
v_call: TRBV5-1
d_call: TRBD1
clone_size: -
cdr3_nt: TGCGCCAGCAGCTTGGCAGGGGGCAGAAACACCATATATTTT
cdr3_aa: CASSLAGGRNTIYF

j_call: TRBJ2-7
cdr3_length: 17
v_call: TRBV2
d_call: TRBD1
clone_size: -
cdr3_nt: TGTGCCAGCAGTTCACCGGGACAGGGGGTAAATTCCTACGAGCAGTACTTC
cdr3_aa: CASSSPGQGVNSYEQYF

j_call: TRBJ1-1
cdr3_length: 15
v_call: TRBV18
d_call: TRBD1
clone_size: few
cdr3_nt: TGTGCCAGCTCACCATCAGGGGGCGGGGACACTGAAGCTTTCTTT
cdr3_aa: CASSPSGGGDTEAFF

j_call: TRBJ2-4
cdr3_length: 11
v_call: TRBV19
d_call: -
clone_size: -
cdr3_nt: TGTGCCAGCGGTTTCGGGAACATTCAGTACTTC
cdr3_aa: CASGFGNIQYF

j_call: TRBJ1-4
cdr3_length: 16
v_call: TRBV2
d_call: TRBD1
clone_size: -
cdr3_nt: TGTGCCAGCAGTGACCGGGACAGGGGGCCTTTGGAAAAACTGTTTTTT
cdr3_aa: CASSDRDRGPLEKLFF

j_call: TRBJ2-5
cdr3_length: 14
v_call: TRBV6-5
d_call: -
clone_size: -
cdr3_nt: TGTGCCAGCAGTACAGGTGGAGGGGGCGTGACCCAGTACTTC
cdr3_aa: CASSTGGGGVTQYF

j_call: TRBJ2-5
cdr3_length: 16
v_call: TRBV7-9
d_call: TRBD2
clone_size: -
cdr3_nt: TGTGCCAGCAGCTTAGCGAACGGGGGGGCCGAGGAGACCCAGTACTTC
cdr3_aa: CASSLANGGAEETQYF

j_call: TRBJ1-1
cdr3_length: 14
v_call: TRBV19
d_call: TRBD1
clone_size: -
cdr3_nt: TGTGCCAGTAGCCACAGGGGCCCCAGCACTGAAGCTTTCTTT
cdr3_aa: CASSHRGPSTEAFF

j_call: TRBJ1-6
cdr3_length: 15
v_call: TRBV5-1
d_call: -
clone_size: -
cdr3_nt: TGCGCCAGCAGCTTGGCCCTACAGGGTGATTCACCCCTCCACTTT
cdr3_aa: CASSLALQGDSPLHF

j_call: TRBJ2-3
cdr3_length: 12
v_call: TRBV29-1
d_call: -
clone_size: few
cdr3_nt: TGCAGCGCTCGGACTAGCACAGATACGCAGTATTTT
cdr3_aa: CSARTSTDTQYF

j_call: TRBJ2-2
cdr3_length: 16
v_call: TRBV2
d_call: -
clone_size: -
cdr3_nt: TGTGCCAGCAGTGAAGTCGGGTCAGGGCTGGCCGGGGAGCTGTTTTTT
cdr3_aa: CASSEVGSGLAGELFF

j_call: TRBJ1-2
cdr3_length: 16
v_call: TRBV6-5
d_call: -
clone_size: -
cdr3_nt: TGTGCCAGCAGTTACTCGTACGGCCAGAACCACTATGGCTACACCTTC
cdr3_aa: CASSYSYGQNHYGYTF

j_call: TRBJ2-7
cdr3_length: 14
v_call: TRBV10-1
d_call: -
clone_size: -
cdr3_nt: TGCGCCAGCAGTGAGTCGGGGCCCCCCTACGAGCAGTACTTC
cdr3_aa: CASSESGPPYEQYF

j_call: TRBJ2-3
cdr3_length: 16
v_call: TRBV19
d_call: -
clone_size: -
cdr3_nt: TGTGCCAGTAGTATAGGGACCCAGGGGTCAAGGGATACGCAGTATTTT
cdr3_aa: CASSIGTQGSRDTQYF

j_call: TRBJ2-1
cdr3_length: 14
v_call: TRBV10-1
d_call: -
clone_size: -
cdr3_nt: TGCGCCACCCAGCTAGGAGGCGGATACAATGAGCAGTTCTTC
cdr3_aa: CATQLGGGYNEQFF

j_call: TRBJ1-1
cdr3_length: 15
v_call: TRBV7-9
d_call: -
clone_size: -
cdr3_nt: TGTGCCAGCAGCCTCCATCCGGCCCTACCGACTGAAGCTTTCTTT
cdr3_aa: CASSLHPALPTEAFF

j_call: TRBJ1-4
cdr3_length: 13
v_call: TRBV6-1
d_call: TRBD1
clone_size: -
cdr3_nt: TGTGCCAGCAGCGAAGCAGGGGGGGAAAAACTGTTTTTT
cdr3_aa: CASSEAGGEKLFF

j_call: TRBJ1-1
cdr3_length: 13
v_call: TRBV7-3
d_call: -
clone_size: few
cdr3_nt: TGTGCCAGCAGCTTAATGGGGAACACTGAAGCTTTCTTT
cdr3_aa: CASSLMGNTEAFF

j_call: TRBJ2-2
cdr3_length: 15
v_call: TRBV7-7
d_call: TRBD2
clone_size: -
cdr3_nt: TGTGCTAGCAGCTTAAGGAGCGGGAGCACCGGGGAGCTGTTTTTT
cdr3_aa: CASSLRSGSTGELFF

j_call: TRBJ1-2
cdr3_length: 12
v_call: TRBV10-2
d_call: -
clone_size: once
cdr3_nt: TGCGCCAGCAGTGCTGGCGGCCTTGGCTACACCTTC
cdr3_aa: CASSAGGLGYTF

j_call: TRBJ1-5
cdr3_length: 15
v_call: TRBV19
d_call: -
clone_size: -
cdr3_nt: TGTGCCAGTAGTCCGCTTAGGTCGGGCAATCAGCCCCAGCATTTT
cdr3_aa: CASSPLRSGNQPQHF

j_call: TRBJ1-2
cdr3_length: 13
v_call: TRBV30
d_call: -
clone_size: -
cdr3_nt: TGTGCCTGGAGGTTGGGGGGATCCTATGGCTACACCTTC
cdr3_aa: CAWRLGGSYGYTF

j_call: TRBJ1-2
cdr3_length: 16
v_call: TRBV5-4
d_call: -
clone_size: -
cdr3_nt: TGTGCCAGCAGGTTGGGGCAGGGTCGAGGTTACTATGGCTACACCTTC
cdr3_aa: CASRLGQGRGYYGYTF

j_call: TRBJ1-1
cdr3_length: 15
v_call: TRBV2
d_call: -
clone_size: few
cdr3_nt: TGTGCCAGCAGTGAAGGATTCGGGGGGCATGCTGAAGCTTTCTTT
cdr3_aa: CASSEGFGGHAEAFF

j_call: TRBJ1-5
cdr3_length: 13
v_call: TRBV19
d_call: -
clone_size: -
cdr3_nt: TGTGCCAGTAGTTGGGGTTACGGTCAGCCCCAGCATTTT
cdr3_aa: CASSWGYGQPQHF

j_call: TRBJ1-1
cdr3_length: 13
v_call: TRBV4-1
d_call: TRBD1
clone_size: -
cdr3_nt: TGCGCCAGCAGCCAAGTTCAGGGGGCAGGGGCTTTCTTT
cdr3_aa: CASSQVQGAGAFF

j_call: TRBJ2-5
cdr3_length: 10
v_call: TRBV14
d_call: -
clone_size: -
cdr3_nt: TGTGCCAGCAGCCAAGAGACCCAGTACTTC
cdr3_aa: CASSQETQYF

j_call: TRBJ2-7
cdr3_length: 11
v_call: TRBV2
d_call: -
clone_size: -
cdr3_nt: TGTGCCAGTAGTCAGGGTTACGAGCAGTACTTC
cdr3_aa: CASSQGYEQYF

j_call: TRBJ2-2
cdr3_length: 15
v_call: TRBV19
d_call: TRBD1
clone_size: -
cdr3_nt: TGTGCCAGTAGTACGTCGAAGACAGGGGCCGGGGAGCTGTTTTTT
cdr3_aa: CASSTSKTGAGELFF

j_call: TRBJ1-5
cdr3_length: 13
v_call: TRBV12-3/TRBV12-4
d_call: -
clone_size: -
cdr3_nt: TGTGCCAGCAGGGAGCGTAGCAATCAGCCCCAGCATTTT
cdr3_aa: CASRERSNQPQHF